Following are 20 T cell receptor beta chains from one sample sequenced in a study. Using its own MiXCR run on the RT-PCR reads, TCRdb lists one record per CDR3 protein. The profile covers almost 700,000 distinct CDR3 sequences, with approximately 15% appearing a single time and about 3.6% taken by the ten largest. The specimen was memory CD4+ T cells from blood. The receptors come from a female donor in good health, serving as a healthy control.

V and J are TRBV4-1 and TRBJ1-2; 8 positions match TRBD1. This CDR3 region has 16 residues. V dropped 3 bases and J dropped 6; count of bases not matched to a gene: 12. Germline lookup yields CDR1 MGHRA and CDR2 YSYEKL. Here the CDR3 reads CASSHVWRRGPDGYTF. CDR3 DNA: TGCGCCAGCAGCCATGTCTGGCGCAGGGGGCCTGATGGCTACACCTTC.

The rearrangement links TRBV3-1 to TRBJ1-5, with D maybe TRBD1 (6 bases). V lost 5 bases and J 1 base, leaving 12 bases between the germline ends. Germline V gene sequence: CDR1 LGHDT, CDR2 YNNKEL (reference sequence). The length of the CDR3 is 15 residues. CDR3 coding DNA: TGTGCCAGCAGCTCCCAGGGGAACAGCAATCAGCCCCAGCATTTT. This sequence encodes CASSSQGNSNQPQHF.

This clonotype was detected ten times or more. The chain links TRBV29-1 to TRBJ1-2; D is perhaps TRBD1 (6 bases). This CDR3 region has 13 residues. Germline CDR1 reads SQVTM; CDR2 reads ANQGSEA. Trimming removed 1 base from V and 7 bases from J, with 13 bases in between. This CDR3 is CSVEVSRGGGYTF. CDR3 coding DNA: TGCAGCGTTGAAGTTAGCAGGGGCGGTGGCTACACCTTC.

This rearrangement joins TRBV5-5 to TRBJ2-7; D gene unclear. Germline V gene data show CDR1 as SGHKS and CDR2 as YYEKEE (reference sequence). The CDR3 contains 13 residues. Trimming removed 4 bases from V and 6 bases from J, with 14 bases in between. For the CDR3, the DNA is TGTGCCAGCAGCGGCCCCCTAAACGGCGAGCAGTACTTC. Its translation: CASSGPLNGEQYF.

The J gene is TRBJ2-3, the V gene TRBV20-1; D gene ambiguous. Trimming took 6 bases from V and 6 from J, leaving 16 bases between them. CDR1 is DFQATT, CDR2 SNEGSKA, per germline (reference sequence). The CDR3 runs to 13 residues. The CDR3 coding sequence is TGCAGTGCCAGCAGCCCTGGGTACGATACGCAGTATTTT. It encodes CSASSPGYDTQYF.

This clonotype has only a few counts. This sequence joins TRBV7-2 and TRBJ2-5; TRBD2 matches at 9 bases. CDR3 length: 15 residues. Germline assignment: CDR1 SGHTA and CDR2 FQGNSA. J lost 2 bases, V lost 3 bases, and 4 bases had no gene match. CDR3 protein: CASSFMGLAQETQYF. DNA of the CDR3: TGTGCCAGCAGCTTTATGGGACTAGCTCAAGAGACCCAGTACTTC.

This clonotype was seen ten or more times. The chain recombines TRBV27 with TRBJ2-5; a possible D gene is TRBD1 (6 bases). Between the trimmed V and J ends, which lost 6 bases and 5 bases, there was a span of 10 bases. The CDR3 totals 12 residues. The germline CDR1 and CDR2 sequences are MNHEY and SMNVEV (reference sequence). The CDR3 reads CASRRGSETQYF. Written as DNA, the CDR3 is TGTGCCAGCAGGAGGGGGTCGGAGACCCAGTACTTC.

This clonotype occurred many times. This chain uses TRBV6-4 with TRBJ2-3; TRBD1 matches at 7 bases. Germline CDR1 reads MRHNA; CDR2 reads SNTAGT. V lost 3 bases and J lost 0; bases outside the gene matches: 0. The CDR3 sequence is 14 residues long. The CDR3: CASSEGQSTDTQYF. DNA of the CDR3: TGTGCCAGCAGTGAGGGACAGAGCACAGATACGCAGTATTTT.

This clonotype appeared many times. The V call is TRBV29-1, the J call TRBJ2-7; TRBD2 matches 10 bases. The germline gives CDR1 SQVTM, CDR2 ANQGSEA. Germline trimming cut 3 bases from V and 3 bases from J; bases unmatched to any gene: 2. The CDR3 extends over 13 amino acids. The CDR3 DNA reads as TGCAGCGTTGAGGCTAGCGGGGGCTACGAGCAGTACTTC. Amino acids: CSVEASGGYEQYF.

CDR3 protein: CASSRRLTGTTDTQYF. DNA for the CDR3: TGTGCCAGCAGCCGACGCCTGACAGGAACCACAGATACGCAGTATTTT. This sequence joins TRBV7-2 and TRBJ2-3; D may be TRBD1 (6 bases). The CDR3 is 16 residues long. V was shortened by 5 bases and J by 2 bases, with 17 bases between the two germline ends. Germline assignment: CDR1 SGHTA and CDR2 FQGNSA.

The V and J genes are TRBV6-5 and TRBJ2-3, with unresolved D. Trimming removed 2 bases from V and 4 bases from J, with 7 bases in between. CDR1 and CDR2 from the germline V gene are MNHEY and SVGAGI. This CDR3 contains 13 residues. The CDR3 is CASSYPAADTQYF. DNA of the CDR3: TGTGCCAGCAGTTACCCGGCGGCAGATACGCAGTATTTT.

Only a few counts were recorded for this clonotype. The CDR3 sequence is CASSYSTPLAGGQETQYF. Here the CDR3 DNA reads TGTGCCAGCAGTTACTCGACACCACTAGCGGGAGGGCAAGAGACCCAGTACTTC. The chain recombines TRBV6-5 with TRBJ2-5, with 13 bases identical to TRBD2. CDR1 and CDR2 (germline): MNHEY, SVGAGI. The CDR3 has 18 residues. The J segment lost 2 bases and the V segment lost 0 bases, leaving 6 bases of the junction unmatched.

This clonotype occurred many times. V usage is TRBV7-2 and J usage is TRBJ2-7; 8 bases align to TRBD2. The CDR3 consists of 14 residues. Germline-derived CDR1 and CDR2 are SGHTA and FQGNSA. The V and J ends lost 1 base and 3 bases, in that order; junction bases with no gene match: 2. CDR3 sequence: CASSLVLAVYEQYF. The CDR3 region has the DNA TGTGCCAGCAGCTTAGTACTAGCGGTCTACGAGCAGTACTTC.

This clonotype was detected ten times or more. The chain employs TRBV12-3 or TRBV12-4 and TRBJ2-3, with 11 bases aligning to TRBD2. With 3 bases clipped from V and 2 bases from J, the junction kept 4 bases outside the gene matches. CDR3 length: 16 amino acids. The CDR3 loop reads CASSLRLAGFTDTQYF. The CDR3 DNA is TGTGCCAGCAGTTTGAGACTAGCGGGGTTCACAGATACGCAGTATTTT.

The V gene is TRBV24-1, the J gene TRBJ1-1; the D is unclear. V gave up 4 bases and J gave up 0 bases, with 11 bases separating them. The CDR3 sequence is 15 residues long. The germline V gene encodes CDR1 KGHDR and CDR2 SFDVKD. CDR3 in amino acids: CATSEFGWLNTEAFF. As DNA, the CDR3 is TGTGCCACCAGTGAATTCGGATGGTTGAACACTGAAGCTTTCTTT.

This clonotype was detected a few times. This chain links TRBV5-1 with TRBJ2-7; maybe TRBD1 (7 bases). CDR3 length: 17 amino acids. V lost 1 base and J lost 6, with 23 bases in between. Germline lookup yields CDR1 SGHRS and CDR2 YFSETQ. Here the CDR3 DNA reads TGCGCCAGCAGCTTGTTATCAGGGGGGCCGCAACCCTCCGAGCAGTACTTC. It codes for CASSLLSGGPQPSEQYF.

The chain is built from TRBV7-3 and TRBJ2-2, with TRBD2 as a possible D gene (5 bases). Per germline, CDR1 SGHTA and CDR2 FQGTGA. The CDR3 consists of 14 residues. Trimming cost V 8 bases and J 0 bases, with 10 bases left between them. CDR3 region: CASSERSNTGELFF. In DNA, the CDR3 is TGTGCCAGCTCTGAGCGGTCGAACACCGGGGAGCTGTTTTTT.

This clonotype was found a few times. The chain is built from TRBV20-1 and TRBJ2-3; 12 nucleotides agree with TRBD2. V lost 6 bases and J lost 6; bases outside the gene matches: 10. The germline gives CDR1 DFQATT, CDR2 SNEGSKA (reference sequence). CDR3 length: 15 amino acids. The CDR3 bases are TGCAGTGCAAAAGGACTAGCGGGGAGTAAGGATACGCAGTATTTT. Residues: CSAKGLAGSKDTQYF.

This clonotype has just a few counts. This chain uses TRBV9 with TRBJ2-3; TRBD1 or TRBD2 may be the D gene (5 bases each). The CDR3 loop spans 14 amino acids. The germline V gene has CDR1 SGDLS and CDR2 YYNGEE. V gave up 2 bases and J gave up 6 bases, with 13 bases separating them. CDR3 region: CASSVVGDRDTQYF. The CDR3 DNA is TGTGCCAGCAGCGTCGTGGGGGATCGGGATACGCAGTATTTT. The complete variable domain, with remaining parts taken from reference TRBV9 and TRBJ2-3, reads DSGVTQTPKHLITATGQRVTLRCSPRSGDLSVYWYQQSLDQGLQFLIQYYNGEERAKGNILERFSAQQFPDLHSELNLSSLELGDSALYFCASSVVGDRDTQYFGPGTRLTVL.

In its sample, this clonotype was seen a few times. The V call is TRBV12-3 or TRBV12-4, the J call TRBJ2-3; D gene ambiguous. V was clipped by 4 bases and J by 2 bases, with 13 bases between them. The CDR3 loop spans 15 amino acids. CDR3 in amino acids: CASSSPRRSTDTQYF. As DNA, the CDR3 is TGTGCCAGCAGTTCGCCTCGGCGGTCCACAGATACGCAGTATTTT.